The clone carrying this T cell receptor beta chain was detected a few times. Original handling: Counts of nucleated cells, estimated from reference gene primer amplification, were obtained. Clones were sequenced by immunoSEQ multiplex PCR, and TCRdb holds only the in-frame ones, with some missing. V and J calls and clone size are those listed in that table; D and trimming were worked out from the DNA. The repertoire holds roughly 180,000 clones, with 70% to 80% as singletons. This sample stems from a study of blood T cell repertoires in COVID-19. Whole-study context: The study drew acute and convalescent COVID-19 samples from the United States, Italy and Spain. In each case, the material was cDNA or gDNA derived from T cells, B-cell-depleted T cells, or PBMCs.

Material: peripheral blood. The receptor was isolated from a woman between 45 and 60 years old with active or convalescent COVID-19.

The CDR3 reads CASSLAGATEAFF. The CDR3 DNA follows: TGCGCCAGCAGCTTAGCAGGGGCCACTGAAGCTTTCTTT. This chain connects TRBV5-1 to TRBJ1-1; TRBD1 might be the D (6 bases). The CDR3 contains 13 residues. CDR1 and CDR2 (germline): SGHRS, YFSETQ. V lost 2 bases and J lost 4, with 9 bases in between.